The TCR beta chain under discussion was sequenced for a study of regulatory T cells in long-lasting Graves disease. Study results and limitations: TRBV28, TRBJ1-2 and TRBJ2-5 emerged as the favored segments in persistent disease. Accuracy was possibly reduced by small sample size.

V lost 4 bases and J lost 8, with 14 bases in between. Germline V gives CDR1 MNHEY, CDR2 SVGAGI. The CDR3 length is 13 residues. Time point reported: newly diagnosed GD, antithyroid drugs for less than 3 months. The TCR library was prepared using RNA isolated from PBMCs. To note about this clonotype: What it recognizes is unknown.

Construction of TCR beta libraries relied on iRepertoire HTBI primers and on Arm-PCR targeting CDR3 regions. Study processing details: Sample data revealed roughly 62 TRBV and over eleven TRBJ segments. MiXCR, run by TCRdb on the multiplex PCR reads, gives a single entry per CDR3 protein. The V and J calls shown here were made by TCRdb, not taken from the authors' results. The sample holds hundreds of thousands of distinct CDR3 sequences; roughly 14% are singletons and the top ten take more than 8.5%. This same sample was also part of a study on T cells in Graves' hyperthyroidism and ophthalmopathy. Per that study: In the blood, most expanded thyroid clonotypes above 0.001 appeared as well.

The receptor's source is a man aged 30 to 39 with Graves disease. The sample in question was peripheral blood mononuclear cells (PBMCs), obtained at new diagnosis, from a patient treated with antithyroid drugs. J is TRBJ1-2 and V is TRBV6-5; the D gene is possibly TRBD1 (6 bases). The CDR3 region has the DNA TGTGCCAGCAGTTTTACAGGGCGTCGGGGCTACACCTTC. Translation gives CASSFTGRRGYTF.